This T cell receptor (beta chain) was captured in a study of blood T cell repertoires in COVID-19. Study-level information: Spain, Italy and the United States supplied samples that represented acute and convalescent COVID-19. From T cells, B-cell-depleted T cells, or PBMCs came the material, which was cDNA or gDNA.

Trimming left V 6 bases short and J 8 bases short, with 14 bases between. The germline CDR1 and CDR2 sequences are SNHLY and FYNNEI. This CDR3 comprises 13 residues. Per the study methods: Scientists estimated how many nucleated cells there were by amplifying reference gene primers. Generated by immunoSEQ multiplex PCR, the TCRdb table keeps only in-frame clones and is missing some. That table gives V, J and clone size, and the DNA gave D and trimming. This repertoire shows some 190,000 clones, less than 90% found once; its top ten account for roughly a fifth. The sample was peripheral blood. The source is a human donor in a cohort sampled during active COVID-19. The chain recombines TRBV2 with TRBJ1-3; D call uncertain. CDR3 coding DNA: TGTGCCAGCAGAGAAACTACGGACTACACCATATATTTT. This gives the protein CASRETTDYTIYF. Looking up the rest from reference TRBV2 and TRBJ1-3 gives the full variable domain: EPEVTQTPSHQVTQMGQEVILRCVPISNHLYFYWYRQILGQKVEFLVSFYNNEISEKSEIFDDQFSVERPDGSNFTLKIRSTKLEDSAMYFCASRETTDYTIYFGEGSWLTVV.